This paragraph covers one TCR beta chain sequence. The antigen is undetermined. This sample stems from a study of T cell responses to AZD1222 COVID-19 vaccine. Broader study findings: Donor demographics were predominantly white British with a female majority; clonal diversity may be underestimated. Just a handful of AZD1222 recipients tested seropositive at baseline.

The data were produced by immunoSEQ multiplex PCR, yet TCRdb's version contains in-frame clones alone and is incomplete. The sample lists approximately 88,000 clones; roughly nine tenths were seen once. Samples with a second dose at about 4 or about 12 weeks were pooled together. From germline, CDR1 is MNHNS and CDR2 SASEGT. V was cut by 2 bases and J by 12 bases, with 7 bases left in between. The CDR3 sequence is 11 residues long. This specimen consisted of peripheral blood, obtained 28 days after the second AZD1222 dose. This TCR derives from an adult who received the AZD1222 COVID-19 vaccine. The V gene is TRBV6-1, the J gene TRBJ1-4, with D hard to call. CDR3 nucleotide sequence: TGTGCCAGCAGTGAACGGAGGGAACTGTTTTTT. Translated: CASSERRELFF.